Below, 32 T cell receptor beta chains from the same sample are listed, as sequenced in a study of T-cell reconstitution after alpha-beta-depleted transplantation in children. Molecular barcoding with unique molecular identifiers was used for the TCRbeta library. MiXCR was run by TCRdb on the PCR reads, yielding one entry per CDR3 protein. The sample records a few hundred thousand distinct CDR3 sequences, 20% to 30% being singletons. The specimen was PBMCs, mostly from graft donor cells, collected 360 days after TCRalphabeta/CD19-depleted stem cell transplant. The receptor source for this set is a female patient aged 2-9 years who had a stem cell transplant for congenital amegakaryocytic thrombocytopenia, so the T cells may come from the graft donor.

Only a few counts were recorded for this clonotype. This sequence joins TRBV12-3 or TRBV12-4 and TRBJ2-6; 11 bases are shared with TRBD1. This CDR3 comprises 16 residues. V dropped 10 bases and J dropped 1; count of bases not matched to a gene: 6. The CDR3 here is CAIPGQGASGANVLTF. CDR3 DNA: TGTGCCATCCCAGGACAGGGGGCTTCTGGGGCCAACGTCCTGACTTTC.

This clonotype occurred a few times. J is TRBJ2-1 and V is TRBV9; a possible D gene is TRBD2 (6 bases). The germline V gene has CDR1 SGDLS and CDR2 YYNGEE. The CDR3 totals 15 residues. V shed 5 bases and J shed 7 bases, with 19 bases lying between them. CDR3 sequence: CASSIIHGSENEQFF. CDR3 bases: TGTGCCAGCAGTATAATACACGGGAGTGAGAATGAGCAGTTCTTC.

This clonotype was detected only a few times. V is TRBV3-1 and J is TRBJ1-4; D is unresolved. CDR1 and CDR2 from the germline V gene are LGHDT and YNNKEL (reference sequence). The CDR3 runs 15 residues. The germline V and J ends were trimmed by 4 bases and 1 base, with 10 bases remaining between them. DNA of the CDR3: TGTGCCAGCAGCCCTGGCCCGGGAACTAATGAAAAACTGTTTTTT. Protein product: CASSPGPGTNEKLFF.

The genes are TRBV5-1 and TRBJ1-1; D gene unclear. Germline lookup yields CDR1 SGHRS and CDR2 YFSETQ. V was shortened by 1 base and J by 5 bases, with 12 bases between the two germline ends. The CDR3 extends over 14 amino acids. CDR3 amino acids: CASSLSGLRTEAFF. The DNA of the CDR3 is TGCGCCAGCAGCTTGTCTGGGCTGAGGACTGAAGCTTTCTTT.

This clonotype was observed a handful of times. The rearrangement uses TRBV4-2 and TRBJ2-3, with D perhaps matching TRBD2 (6 bases). The CDR3 totals 15 residues. The germline V gene has CDR1 LGHNA and CDR2 YNFKEQ. Trimming removed 4 bases from V and 0 bases from J, with 11 bases in between. CDR3 sequence reads: CASSLTGESTDTQYF. CDR3 nucleotides: TGTGCCAGCAGCCTAACGGGGGAAAGCACAGATACGCAGTATTTT.

V usage is TRBV5-1 and J usage is TRBJ2-1, with no clear D. Germline CDR1 is SGHRS and CDR2 is YFSETQ. The CDR3 is made up of 17 amino acids. Trimming took off 0 bases at V and 6 bases at J, with 19 bases between the two ends. DNA for the CDR3: TGCGCCAGCAGCTTGGTTGGGCGGCAAGCATGGGTCAATGAGCAGTTCTTC. This encodes CASSLVGRQAWVNEQFF. The whole variable domain, filled in from reference TRBV5-1 and TRBJ2-1, reads KAGVTQTPRYLIKTRGQQVTLSCSPISGHRSVSWYQQTPGQGLQFLFEYFSETQRNKGNFPGRFSGRQFSNSRSEMNVSTLELGDSALYLCASSLVGRQAWVNEQFFGPGTRLTVL.

The CDR3 DNA is TGTGCCAGCAGGCATATTAGCGGAGGAGGCCCCGGCGCTTACACCGGGGAGCTGTTTTTT. Its protein is CASRHISGGGPGAYTGELFF. The rearrangement uses TRBV6-1 and TRBJ2-2; a possible D gene is TRBD2 (6 bases). V was clipped by 6 bases and J by 3 bases, with 29 bases between them. The CDR3 length is 20 residues. Germline assignment: CDR1 MNHNS and CDR2 SASEGT.

This clonotype has more than one count but fewer than ten. The chain combines TRBV28 with TRBJ2-5; the D gene is possibly TRBD2 (6 bases). Trimming removed 7 bases at V and 7 bases at J, with 19 bases between. Germline CDR1 and CDR2: MDHEN and SYDVKM. There are 14 residues in the CDR3. The CDR3 is CASTAGQRRGTQYF. CDR3 DNA sequence: TGTGCCAGCACCGCGGGGCAGCGGCGGGGGACCCAGTACTTC.

CDR3 nucleotides: TGTGCCAGCAGCCCGGCCGGGACAGGGTACGGCTACACCTTC. Translation gives CASSPAGTGYGYTF. This chain joins TRBV28 and TRBJ1-2; 9 bases line up with TRBD1. Germline V CDR1 and CDR2: MDHEN, SYDVKM. The V gene end was trimmed by 6 bases and the J gene end by 8 bases; junction bases not matched to a gene: 10. This CDR3 contains 14 residues.

This clonotype was observed a handful of times. This chain uses TRBV7-2 with TRBJ2-5, with 7 bases that match TRBD2. Losses at the gene ends were 4 bases for V and 2 bases for J; bases not matched to a gene: 13. Germline V CDR1 and CDR2: SGHTA, FQGNSA. The CDR3 spans 17 residues. CDR3 loop: CASSSPLFQREQETQYF. DNA of the CDR3: TGTGCCAGCAGCTCCCCTCTATTCCAGCGGGAACAAGAGACCCAGTACTTC.

In its sample, this clonotype was seen a few times. This chain links TRBV4-1 with TRBJ2-5; D unclear. Germline values: CDR1 MGHRA, CDR2 YSYEKL. V was shortened by 3 bases and J by 2 bases, with 4 bases between the two germline ends. The CDR3 contains 12 residues. The CDR3 protein is CASSQGQETQYF. CDR3 sequence (DNA): TGCGCCAGCAGCCAGGGACAAGAGACCCAGTACTTC.

This clonotype was seen only a few times. The chain couples TRBV12-3 or TRBV12-4 to TRBJ1-5; D may be TRBD1 (6 bases). CDR3 length: 15 amino acids. V was pared by 3 bases and J by 5 bases, with 14 bases between. In nucleotides, the CDR3 is TGTGCCAGCAGTTTTGGGGGCGGAATTGATCAGCCCCAGCATTTT. This translates into CASSFGGGIDQPQHF.

Many counts were recorded for this clonotype. The genes are TRBV12-3 or TRBV12-4 and TRBJ1-5, with D maybe TRBD1 (5 bases). The CDR3 contains 14 residues. V lost 6 bases, J lost 7 bases, and 16 bases lay in between. The CDR3 protein is CASRRGVEGQPQHF. The CDR3 nucleotides read TGTGCCAGCAGGCGGGGGGTCGAGGGACAGCCCCAGCATTTT.

Details on this clonotype: At one end, the junction sequence differs from germline, possibly due to a read error. The chain is built from TRBV12-3 or TRBV12-4 and TRBJ2-1; TRBD2 agrees at 12 bases. CDR3 length: 15 residues. CDR3 loop: CASSLAGGHYNEQFF. CDR3 nucleotide sequence: TGTGCCAGCAGTCTAGCGGGGGGGCACTACAATGAGCAGTTCTTC.

The V gene is TRBV25-1, the J gene TRBJ2-7, with 7 bases identical to TRBD2. V gave up 6 bases and J gave up 2 bases; unmatched junction bases: 22. This CDR3 has 19 residues. Germline V gives CDR1 MGHDK, CDR2 SYGVNS. CDR3 nucleotides: TGTGCCAGCAGCCCCTCCTTAGAGGTGACTAGCCGGGTGGCCTACGAGCAGTACTTC. This codes for CASSPSLEVTSRVAYEQYF.

The chain joins TRBV20-1 to TRBJ1-2; TRBD1 is a possible D gene (5 bases). The length of the CDR3 is 14 residues. V gave up 5 bases and J gave up 7 bases, with 20 bases separating them. CDR1 DFQATT and CDR2 SNEGSKA come from the germline V gene (reference sequence). In DNA, the CDR3 is TGCAGTGCTGAAGACAGAGCCGCTTTGCGTGGCTACACCTTC. It encodes CSAEDRAALRGYTF.

The chain is built from TRBV7-9 and TRBJ1-1; D gene ambiguous. The CDR3 sequence is 13 residues long. CDR1 SEHNR and CDR2 FQNEAQ come from the germline V gene (reference sequence). Between the trimmed V and J ends, which lost 6 bases and 1 base, there was a span of 9 bases. The chain's CDR3 is CASRIISNTEAFF. CDR3 sequence (DNA): TGTGCCAGCAGGATCATTTCGAACACTGAAGCTTTCTTT.

This clonotype has only a few counts. The rearrangement uses TRBV12-3 or TRBV12-4 and TRBJ1-5; maybe TRBD1 (6 bases). This CDR3 has 14 residues. V gave up 3 bases and J gave up 6 bases, with 12 bases separating them. CDR3 nucleotide sequence: TGTGCCAGCAGTTTTAACAGGGCGTCTCAGCCCCAGCATTTT. Its translation is CASSFNRASQPQHF.

The V and J genes are TRBV5-1 and TRBJ2-2; D not resolved. Germline-derived CDR1 and CDR2 are SGHRS and YFSETQ. V lost 4 bases and J 1 base, leaving 8 bases between the germline ends. The length of the CDR3 is 14 residues. As DNA, the CDR3 is TGCGCCAGCAGCCCGAGGCGGAACACCGGGGAGCTGTTTTTT. This encodes CASSPRRNTGELFF.

There are a few counts of this clonotype. J is TRBJ1-2 and V is TRBV9, with D uncertain. Per the germline V gene, CDR1 is SGDLS and CDR2 is YYNGEE. The CDR3 covers 12 residues. Trimming took off 5 bases at V and 7 bases at J, with 12 bases between the two ends. Written as DNA, the CDR3 is TGTGCCAGCAGAGACAAGTCTGGTGGCTACACCTTC. Translation gives CASRDKSGGYTF.

The sample holds a few counts of this clonotype. The chain links TRBV6-2 or TRBV6-3 to TRBJ2-1; 8 bases align to TRBD2. Germline CDR1 reads MNHEY; CDR2 reads SVGEGT. The CDR3 spans 18 residues. The V segment lost 0 bases and the J segment 0 bases; nucleotides outside the gene matches: 7. The CDR3 protein is CASSYSTRGASSYNEQFF. The CDR3 nucleotides read TGTGCCAGCAGTTACTCGACGCGGGGGGCGAGCTCCTACAATGAGCAGTTCTTC.

The V and J genes are TRBV20-1 and TRBJ1-5, with 7 bases identical to TRBD1. The J segment lost 5 bases and the V segment lost 6 bases, leaving 4 bases of the junction unmatched. CDR1 is DFQATT, CDR2 SNEGSKA, per germline (reference sequence). This CDR3 spans 12 amino acids. The CDR3 DNA sequence: TGCAGTGCGTCGACAGGGTATCAGCCCCAGCATTTT. Its protein is CSASTGYQPQHF.

The rearrangement uses TRBV29-1 and TRBJ2-3; 8 bases line up with TRBD2. Trimming at V came to 1 base and at J to 7 bases, leaving 10 bases not matched to a gene. The CDR3 runs to 15 residues. Germline-derived CDR1 and CDR2 are SQVTM and ANQGSEA. The CDR3 protein is CSVEALAAPSNTQYF. In DNA form, the CDR3 reads TGCAGCGTTGAAGCACTAGCGGCCCCCTCGAATACGCAGTATTTT.

This clonotype appeared a few times. This sequence joins TRBV4-2 and TRBJ2-1; 14 nucleotides match TRBD2. From germline, CDR1 is LGHNA and CDR2 YNFKEQ. V trimming: 4 bases; J trimming: 7 bases; junction bases outside the gene matches: 12. The CDR3 totals 18 residues. CDR3: CASSPRSRLAGGLNEQFF. In DNA, the CDR3 is TGTGCCAGCAGCCCCCGAAGCCGACTAGCGGGGGGGCTAAATGAGCAGTTCTTC.

V and J are TRBV7-2 and TRBJ2-1; D is perhaps TRBD1 or TRBD2 (6 bases each). CDR1 SGHTA and CDR2 FQGNSA come from the germline V gene. The CDR3 contains 16 residues. V was trimmed by 6 bases and J by 9 bases, leaving 24 bases between them. CDR3 protein: CASRLLAGRVGGEQFF. Written as DNA, the CDR3 is TGTGCCAGCAGGCTTCTCGCGGGACGAGTAGGGGGTGAGCAGTTCTTC. The full variable domain, its missing parts supplied by reference TRBV7-2 and TRBJ2-1, is GAGVSQSPSNKVTEKGKDVELRCDPISGHTALYWYRQSLGQGLEFLIYFQGNSAPDKSGLPSDRFSAERTGGSVSTLTIQRTQQEDSAVYLCASRLLAGRVGGEQFFGPGTRLTVL.

The rearrangement links TRBV19 to TRBJ2-2; D not certain. The length of the CDR3 is 10 residues. The V end lost 10 bases, the J end lost 6 bases, and 6 bases lay between the germline ends. Germline V CDR1 and CDR2: LNHDA, SQIVND (reference sequence). The CDR3: CATHAGELFF. CDR3 sequence (DNA): TGTGCCACGCACGCCGGGGAGCTGTTTTTT. Using reference TRBV19 and TRBJ2-2 for the parts outside the CDR3, the full variable domain is DGGITQSPKYLFRKEGQNVTLSCEQNLNHDAMYWYRQDPGQGLRLIYYSQIVNDFQKGDIAEGYSVSREKKESFPLTVTSAQKNPTAFYLCATHAGELFFGEGSRLTVL.

Only a few counts were recorded for this clonotype. The chain joins TRBV12-3 or TRBV12-4 to TRBJ2-1; 9 nucleotides match TRBD2. This CDR3 has 15 amino acids. Trimming removed 3 bases from V and 5 bases from J; junction bases left unmatched: 5. The CDR3 loop is CASSLFAGGNNEQFF. As DNA, the CDR3 is TGTGCCAGCAGTTTGTTTGCGGGAGGGAACAATGAGCAGTTCTTC.

This sequence joins TRBV6-1 and TRBJ1-4; the match to TRBD1 covers 9 bases. Per germline, CDR1 MNHNS and CDR2 SASEGT. The CDR3 runs to 15 residues. V dropped 6 bases and J dropped 10; count of bases not matched to a gene: 12. CDR3 sequence: CASSRSRDRDAKLFF. The DNA of the CDR3 is TGTGCCAGCAGCCGCAGCCGGGACAGGGACGCAAAACTGTTTTTT.

The chain joins TRBV4-2 to TRBJ2-6; 9 bases are shared with TRBD2. Trimming took 0 bases from V and 0 from J; bases not matched to a gene: 3. This CDR3 comprises 18 residues. From germline, CDR1 is LGHNA and CDR2 YNFKEQ. The CDR3 is CASSQDVSGSSGANVLTF. DNA of the CDR3: TGTGCCAGCAGCCAAGATGTTAGCGGGAGCTCTGGGGCCAACGTCCTGACTTTC.

A few counts support this clonotype. Written as DNA, the CDR3 is TGTGCCAGCAGTTTGGCCCAGAGTTACTATGGCTACACCTTC. It yields the protein CASSLAQSYYGYTF. The chain recombines TRBV12-3 or TRBV12-4 with TRBJ1-2; D is unclear. V gave up 3 bases and J gave up 3 bases, with 11 bases separating them. This CDR3 is 14 amino acids long.

This clonotype was picked up a small number of times. In DNA, the CDR3 is TGTGCCAGCAGCTTAGAGGCAGCTTCTAACTATGGCTACACCTTC. It is translated as CASSLEAASNYGYTF. The genes are TRBV7-2 and TRBJ1-2; D remains unclear. This CDR3 region has 15 residues. Trimming removed 1 base from V and 0 bases from J, with 9 bases in between. Germline assignment: CDR1 SGHTA and CDR2 FQGNSA.

The chain couples TRBV2 to TRBJ2-5; 14 bases are a match to TRBD2. Germline V gene sequence: CDR1 SNHLY, CDR2 FYNNEI. This CDR3 is 17 amino acids long. With V trimmed by 3 bases and J by 5 bases, 8 bases remained unmatched. The CDR3 loop is CASSDSGTSGGPETQYF. Written as DNA, the CDR3 is TGTGCCAGCAGTGACTCCGGGACTAGCGGGGGTCCCGAGACCCAGTACTTC.